The 19 T cell receptor beta chains reported below all come from one sample, sequenced in a study of blood T cell repertoires in COVID-19. Produced via immunoSEQ multiplex PCR; TCRdb's table is partial and in-frame only. Among hundreds of thousands of clones listed, about 90% were seen once. The specimen was peripheral blood. The receptors were gathered from a woman aged 30 to 39 who had recovered from COVID-19.

The chain has TRBV5-8 and TRBJ1-1; D is uncertain. The germline CDR1 and CDR2 sequences are SGHTS and YDEGEE. V shed 4 bases and J shed 3 bases, with 13 bases lying between them. This CDR3 has 14 residues. The CDR3 sequence is CASSLNGVYTEAFF. CDR3 bases: TGTGCCAGCAGCCTTAACGGAGTCTACACTGAAGCTTTCTTT.

The V call is TRBV30, the J call TRBJ1-2, with TRBD1 matching over 7 bases. The ends lost 4 bases at V and 1 base at J; junction bases unmatched: 12. The CDR3 totals 16 residues. The germline V gene has CDR1 GTSNPN and CDR2 SVGIG (reference sequence). CDR3 region: CAWTPGQVGGNYGYTF. The CDR3 coding sequence is TGTGCCTGGACCCCTGGACAGGTCGGCGGTAACTATGGCTACACCTTC.

The gene calls are TRBV5-4 and TRBJ1-1, with D hard to call. V gave up 8 bases and J gave up 2 bases, with 13 bases separating them. The CDR3 loop spans 13 amino acids. Germline V lookup: CDR1 SGHNT, CDR2 YYREEE (reference sequence). The chain's CDR3 is CASSEGVNTEAFF. The CDR3 DNA is TGTGCCAGTTCCGAGGGCGTAAACACTGAAGCTTTCTTT. The complete variable domain, with remaining parts taken from reference TRBV5-4 and TRBJ1-1, reads ETGVTQSPTHLIKTRGQQVTLRCSSQSGHNTVSWYQQALGQGPQFIFQYYREEENGRGNFPPRFSGLQFPNYSSELNVNALELDDSALYLCASSEGVNTEAFFGQGTRLTVV.

This rearrangement joins TRBV5-4 to TRBJ1-1; D call uncertain. Germline CDR1 is SGHNT and CDR2 is YYREEE (reference sequence). With 4 bases removed from V and 6 bases from J, the gap between germline ends came to 13 bases. This CDR3 contains 13 residues. The CDR3 DNA sequence: TGTGCCAGCAGCACCGAGTCGGTATCTGAAGCTTTCTTT. Its protein is CASSTESVSEAFF.

This clone was seen a handful of times. The J gene is TRBJ2-3, the V gene TRBV2, with TRBD2 identical over 11 bases. CDR3 length: 15 amino acids. In germline, CDR1 is SNHLY, CDR2 FYNNEI. J gave up 1 base and V 4 bases, and 1 base lay outside the gene matches. The CDR3 coding sequence is TGTGCCAGCAGTGTGGGACTAGCGGGCACAGATACGCAGTATTTT. This encodes CASSVGLAGTDTQYF.

The chain joins TRBV7-2 to TRBJ2-5; TRBD2 matches at 7 bases. CDR1 SGHTA and CDR2 FQGNSA come from the germline V gene. The CDR3 contains 17 residues. V was pared by 5 bases and J by 1 base, with 13 bases of the junction left unmatched. As DNA, the CDR3 is TGTGCCAGCAGCCCCCCGGGGGGTGGGAGCGTCCAAGAGACCCAGTACTTC. As protein: CASSPPGGGSVQETQYF.

This rearrangement joins TRBV4-1 to TRBJ2-1; no reliable D call. Germline V gives CDR1 MGHRA, CDR2 YSYEKL. Trimming left V 1 base short and J 1 base short, with 11 bases between. This CDR3 comprises 16 residues. CDR3 protein: CASSQVNLVSYNEQFF. CDR3 coding DNA: TGCGCCAGCAGCCAAGTGAACTTAGTTTCCTACAATGAGCAGTTCTTC.

The chain employs TRBV5-1 and TRBJ1-6; D is perhaps TRBD1 (5 bases). V was clipped by 4 bases and J by 9 bases, with 17 bases between them. CDR1 SGHRS and CDR2 YFSETQ come from the germline V gene. The CDR3 runs 15 residues. The DNA of the CDR3 is TGCGCCAGCAGCCCCGGGGGGTTGCTAGTTTCACCCCTCCACTTT. Translated: CASSPGGLLVSPLHF.

The V call is TRBV6-5, the J call TRBJ1-1; D is uncertain. Between the trimmed V and J ends, which lost 6 bases and 1 base, there was a span of 9 bases. Per the germline V gene, CDR1 is MNHEY and CDR2 is SVGAGI. The CDR3 contains 13 residues. The CDR3 bases are TGTGCCAGCAGGAGGCGGGCGAACACTGAAGCTTTCTTT. Translating it yields CASRRRANTEAFF.

The chain carries TRBV7-2 and TRBJ1-5, with TRBD1 as a possible D gene (5 bases). This CDR3 has 13 amino acids. From germline, CDR1 is SGHTA and CDR2 FQGNSA. Trimming shortened V by 4 bases and J by 7 bases, and 11 bases separated the two germline ends. This CDR3 reads CASSSATGQPQHF. The CDR3 DNA follows: TGTGCCAGCAGCTCCGCCACAGGACAGCCCCAGCATTTT.

The chain has TRBV5-6 and TRBJ1-2; 9 positions agree with TRBD1. The CDR3 is 14 residues long. Per germline, CDR1 SGHDT and CDR2 YYEEEE. Trimming cost V 2 bases and J 5 bases; bases outside gene matches: 4. The DNA for the CDR3 is TGTGCCAGCAGCTTCGGGACAGGGTTTTATGGCTACACCTTC. Translation: CASSFGTGFYGYTF. The full variable domain, completed using reference TRBV5-6 and TRBJ1-2, is DAGVTQSPTHLIKTRGQQVTLRCSPKSGHDTVSWYQQALGQGPQFIFQYYEEEERQRGNFPDRFSGHQFPNYSSELNVNALLLGDSALYLCASSFGTGFYGYTFGSGTRLTVV.

The chain couples TRBV4-3 to TRBJ2-1, with 11 bases fitting TRBD2. Trimming removed 0 bases from V and 8 bases from J; junction bases left unmatched: 9. The germline V gene has CDR1 LGHNA and CDR2 YSLEER. The CDR3 spans 17 residues. The CDR3 nucleotides are TGCGCCAGCAGCCAAGATGGTAGCGGGAGGGGAGCCGATGAGCAGTTCTTC. Its protein product is CASSQDGSGRGADEQFF.

This rearrangement joins TRBV19 to TRBJ2-1, with a possible D match to TRBD1 (6 bases). The CDR3 sequence is 15 residues long. CDR1 LNHDA and CDR2 SQIVND come from the germline V gene (reference sequence). With 3 bases removed from V and 7 bases from J, the gap between germline ends came to 16 bases. The CDR3 reads CASSILNGGSNEQFF. DNA for the CDR3: TGTGCCAGTAGTATCCTTAATGGGGGCAGTAATGAGCAGTTCTTC.

The chain has TRBV6-5 and TRBJ2-5; 13 bases fit TRBD2. Germline V lookup: CDR1 MNHEY, CDR2 SVGAGI. J was trimmed by 3 bases and V by 6 bases; bases with no gene match: 4. The CDR3 is 15 residues long. CDR3 in DNA: TGTGCCAGCAGCCCACTAGCGGGGGGGAAAGAGACCCAGTACTTC. This encodes CASSPLAGGKETQYF.

V and J are TRBV19 and TRBJ2-2, with 7 bases identical to TRBD1. CDR1 LNHDA and CDR2 SQIVND come from the germline V gene (reference sequence). After removal of 3 bases from V and 6 bases from J, the junction contained 7 bases not matched to a gene. This CDR3 contains 15 residues. In DNA form, the CDR3 reads TGTGCCAGTAGTATGTTAACAGGGGCGGCCGGGGAGCTGTTTTTT. Its protein is CASSMLTGAAGELFF.

This clone came up once. V is TRBV7-2 and J is TRBJ2-3; D perhaps matches TRBD2 (6 bases). Germline CDR1 SGHTA, CDR2 FQGNSA. Trimming pared 10 bases from V and 2 bases from J, leaving 19 bases between. The CDR3 consists of 15 residues. The CDR3 reads CATMEGLIDTDTQYF. Here the CDR3 DNA reads TGTGCCACCATGGAGGGTTTAATAGACACAGATACGCAGTATTTT.

This sequence joins TRBV27 and TRBJ2-1; D not certain. V was trimmed by 8 bases and J by 4 bases, leaving 12 bases between them. The CDR3 is 13 amino acids. In germline, CDR1 is MNHEY, CDR2 SMNVEV (reference sequence). The CDR3: CASGLSVYNEQFF. CDR3 nucleotide sequence: TGTGCCAGCGGGTTGAGCGTATACAATGAGCAGTTCTTC.

This clone has only a few counts. The rearrangement uses TRBV5-4 and TRBJ1-6; D is unclear. Germline V gives CDR1 SGHNT, CDR2 YYREEE (reference sequence). The CDR3 is 14 residues long. Trimming shortened V by 0 bases and J by 7 bases, and 8 bases separated the two germline ends. CDR3 in DNA: TGTGCCAGCAGCTTGGGAGAGAGAAATTCACCCCTCCACTTT. As protein: CASSLGERNSPLHF.

This clone was found a few times. The rearrangement joins TRBV6-4 to TRBJ1-2; D gene unclear. The ends were cut back, 2 bases at V and 8 bases at J, with 9 bases in the middle. CDR3 length: 12 amino acids. Per germline, CDR1 MRHNA and CDR2 SNTAGT. CDR3 nucleotides: TGTGCCAGCAGTGACCCCGAGGAGGGCTACACCTTC. Protein: CASSDPEEGYTF.